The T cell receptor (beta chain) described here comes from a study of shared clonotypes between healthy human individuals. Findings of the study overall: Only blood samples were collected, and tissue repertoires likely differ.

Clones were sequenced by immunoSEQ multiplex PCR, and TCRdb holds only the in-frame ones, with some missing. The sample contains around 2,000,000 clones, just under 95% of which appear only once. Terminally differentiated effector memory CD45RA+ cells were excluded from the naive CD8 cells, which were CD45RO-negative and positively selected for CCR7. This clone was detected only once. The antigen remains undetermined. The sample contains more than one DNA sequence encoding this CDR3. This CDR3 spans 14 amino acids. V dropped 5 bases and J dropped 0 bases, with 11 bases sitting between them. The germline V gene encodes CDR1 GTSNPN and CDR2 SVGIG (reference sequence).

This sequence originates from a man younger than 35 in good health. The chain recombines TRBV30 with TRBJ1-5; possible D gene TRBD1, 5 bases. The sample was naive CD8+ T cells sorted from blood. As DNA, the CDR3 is TGTGCCTGGGGGGCGGAGAATAGCAATCAGCCCCAGCATTTT. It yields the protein CAWGAENSNQPQHF.